Below, one TCR beta chain is given with its context. As yet, its antigen is unknown. The source of the sample is a study of cytomegalovirus exposure and HLA in healthy donors. Study as a whole: Earlier sequencing of approximately 200 million T cells yielded around 120 million unique TCR beta sequences. Most genotyped donors, 65% to 85% of some 400, had Caucasian-associated genetic ancestry. Whole-study findings and limits: Later analysis identified a missense DCLRE1C variant that was linked to TCR beta V- and J-gene trimming. Reported findings show TCR beta sequences accurately forecast HLA-A and HLA-B alleles in most subjects.

V lost 2 bases, J lost 5 bases, and 6 bases lay in between. Germline CDR1 and CDR2: LGHNA and YSLEER. CDR3 length equals 12 residues. The primer mix had 60 Vbeta and 13 Jbeta primers. Profiling relied on immunoSEQ multiplex PCR, and the TCRdb table lists in-frame clones only, not all of them. The sample has approximately 150,000 clones, approximately 80% seen once. This TCR derives from a woman aged 35 to 49 in good health and CMV-seropositive. This chain joins TRBV4-3 and TRBJ1-1; perhaps TRBD1 as D (5 bases). The specimen was PBMCs. The CDR3 DNA is TGCGCCAGCAGCCAACGGGGGACTGAAGCTTTCTTT. This translates into CASSQRGTEAFF.